Listed below are T cell receptor beta chains from one sample, sequenced in a study of blood T cells in healthy people across ages. TCRdb re-called the 5' RACE reads through MiXCR, storing one row per CDR3 protein. Of approximately 1.5 million distinct CDR3 sequences listed, about 32% were seen once; the top ten hold over 9%. Source material: blood. Receptor source: a woman aged 30 to 39 in good health. The conserved cysteine and the conserved F or W are not part of the CDR3 here. A D gene is named only where the DNA matches it firmly.

>TRBV6-2/TRBV6-3|TRBJ2-1|TRBD2
ASSRPLADNSYNEQF
>TRBV5-1|TRBJ1-1|-
ASNPKTGARRTEAF
>TRBV5-6|TRBJ2-2|TRBD2
ASSLEPLAGSFGELF
>TRBV9|TRBJ2-5|TRBD2
ASSSSGSQETQY
>TRBV7-9|TRBJ2-1|TRBD2
ASSAGGLAGVDNNEQF
>TRBV11-2|TRBJ2-3|TRBD2
ASDRLASTDTQY
>TRBV9|TRBJ2-5|TRBD2
ASSPGLAEETRY
>TRBV30|TRBJ1-3|-
AYTGSGNTIY
>TRBV14|TRBJ1-1|-
ASSQILSAVNTEAF
>TRBV7-2|TRBJ2-2|-
ASSHGASFTYPGELF
>TRBV9|TRBJ2-1|TRBD2
ASSAGLAAFYNEQF
>TRBV12-3/TRBV12-4|TRBJ2-7|TRBD1
ASSYGTGRYYEQY
>TRBV6-1|TRBJ1-2|-
ASRPNGQGRVRLVGYT
>TRBV27|-|-
ASSLRDATLEQY
>TRBV3-1|TRBJ2-1|-
ASSQDRWRTRGHEQF
>TRBV12-3/TRBV12-4|TRBJ1-1|-
ANREGQLNTEAF
>TRBV30|TRBJ2-1|TRBD1
AWSFYGTGNYNEQF
>TRBV7-6|TRBJ2-3|TRBD2
ASSLGMGLIFTDTQY
>TRBV28|TRBJ2-7|TRBD2
ASSTSGTNYEQY
>TRBV18|TRBJ2-5|-
ASSPADTQLETQY
>TRBV20-1|TRBJ2-3|-
SATEGVSTDTQY
>TRBV6-6|TRBJ2-1|-
ASRGRANEQF